These 23 T cell receptor beta chains came from one sample sequenced in a study of CD8 T cells in ankylosing spondylitis. Each CDR3 protein is one row after TCRdb ran MiXCR on the 5' RACE reads. The repertoire holds about 88,000 distinct CDR3 sequences, around 27% seen once, with around 56% in the top ten. Sequencing was performed on blood, either unsorted or a sorted T cell fraction (not recorded which). These TCRs come from a male donor with ankylosing spondylitis or in good health (not recorded which).

CDR3 nucleotide sequence: TGTGCCAGCAGCTCGATTAGCGGGGGGGCAGATACGCAGTATTTT. This encodes CASSSISGGADTQYF. The V and J genes are TRBV7-9 and TRBJ2-3; TRBD2 aligns across 11 bases. V shed 4 bases and J 4 bases; nucleotides not matched to a gene: 4. The CDR3 runs to 15 residues. CDR1 is SEHNR and CDR2 is FQNEAQ in the germline V gene (reference sequence).

This clonotype showed up many times. This chain connects TRBV7-3 to TRBJ2-7, with 8 positions matching TRBD2. The CDR3 has 13 residues. The V and J ends lost 6 bases and 5 bases, in that order; junction bases with no gene match: 6. The V gene's germline CDR1 is SGHTA and CDR2 FQGTGA. In DNA form, the CDR3 reads TGTGCCAGCAGTGTCGGGAGGGCCAACGAGCAGTACTTC. It translates to CASSVGRANEQYF.

Remarks on this clonotype: Likely a read error: the CDR3 ends without its conserved phenylalanine or tryptophan. The V and J genes are TRBV9 and TRBJ2-1; 13 bases are a match to TRBD2. V gave up 4 bases and J gave up 0 bases; unmatched junction bases: 4. CDR1 is SGDLS, CDR2 YYNGEE, per germline. This CDR3 spans 17 amino acids. The CDR3 here is CASSPRTSGSSYNEQFL. The CDR3, as DNA: TGTGCCAGCAGCCCGCGGACTAGCGGGAGCTCCTACAATGAGCAGTTCTTG.

The chain couples TRBV19 to TRBJ1-5; 7 nucleotides line up with TRBD1. J lost 2 bases, V lost 5 bases, and 3 bases had no gene match. Per the germline V gene, CDR1 is LNHDA and CDR2 is SQIVND (reference sequence). The CDR3 loop spans 14 amino acids. This chain's CDR3 is CASSRDRGNQPQHF. The CDR3, as DNA: TGTGCCAGTAGTCGCGACAGGGGCAATCAGCCCCAGCATTTT.

The chain employs TRBV12-3 or TRBV12-4 and TRBJ2-1, with D possibly matching TRBD1 (5 bases). The CDR3 has 12 amino acids. V lost 5 bases, J lost 12 bases, and 14 bases lay in between. The CDR3 DNA reads TGTGCCAGCAGTCTTCAGGGTAACGGGCAGTTCTTC. The encoded protein is CASSLQGNGQFF.

J is TRBJ2-1 and V is TRBV9; D unresolved. The CDR3 contains 14 residues. V was trimmed by 3 bases and J by 0 bases, leaving 7 bases between them. Germline values: CDR1 SGDLS, CDR2 YYNGEE. CDR3 sequence reads: CASSGLSSYNEQFF. CDR3 nucleotides: TGTGCCAGCAGCGGGCTGAGCTCCTACAATGAGCAGTTCTTC.

The chain links TRBV29-1 to TRBJ1-1; D uncertain. Trimming took 3 bases from V and 5 from J, leaving 13 bases between them. The CDR3 loop spans 13 amino acids. In germline, CDR1 is SQVTM, CDR2 ANQGSEA. The CDR3 nucleotides are TGCAGCGTTGACGCGGTCGGAGGGACTGAAGCTTTCTTT. It yields the protein CSVDAVGGTEAFF.

V is TRBV7-3 and J is TRBJ1-1, with D possibly TRBD1 on 5 matching bases. The CDR3 consists of 14 residues. Germline V CDR1 and CDR2: SGHTA, FQGTGA. Trimming shortened V by 0 bases and J by 5 bases, and 10 bases separated the two germline ends. CDR3 amino acids: CASSLTSRTTEAFF. In nucleotides, the CDR3 is TGTGCCAGCAGCTTAACGTCCCGGACAACTGAAGCTTTCTTT.

This clonotype was seen many times. The chain uses TRBV29-1 and TRBJ2-5; 7 nucleotides match TRBD1. Germline loops: CDR1 SQVTM, CDR2 ANQGSEA. This CDR3 has 13 residues. The ends lost 8 bases at V and 2 bases at J; junction bases unmatched: 8. CDR3 protein: CSSTTGQQETQYF. CDR3 DNA sequence: TGCAGCTCCACCACGGGACAGCAAGAGACCCAGTACTTC. Drawing the rest from reference TRBV29-1 and TRBJ2-5, the complete variable domain is SAVISQKPSRDICQRGTSLTIQCQVDSQVTMMFWYRQQPGQSLTLIATANQGSEATYESGFVIDKFPISRPNLTFSTLTVSNMSPEDSSIYLCSSTTGQQETQYFGPGTRLLVL.

There are a few counts of this clonotype. One end of the junction varies from germline; a read error may be responsible. V gene TRBV11-2 combines with J gene TRBJ2-4; 7 nucleotides agree with TRBD1. The germline V gene encodes CDR1 SGHAT and CDR2 FQNNGV. The CDR3 sequence is 13 residues long. The CDR3 region is CASSSNPDRVWDF. In nucleotides, the CDR3 is TGTGCCAGCAGCTCCAACCCAGACAGGGTTTGGGACTTC.

On this clonotype: A junction end diverges from the germline sequence, so it may reflect a read error. The V call is TRBV7-7, the J call TRBJ2-7; 7 bases are a match to TRBD1. CDR1 and CDR2 (germline): SSHAT, FNYEAQ (reference sequence). This CDR3 region has 15 residues. DNA for the CDR3: TGTGCTAGCAGCCCTCGGACAGGAAGCTCCTACGAGCAGTACTTC. Amino acids: CASSPRTGSSYEQYF.

The chain has TRBV24-1 and TRBJ2-6; D unresolved. CDR1 and CDR2 from the germline V gene are KGHDR and SFDVKD. V was clipped by 4 bases and J by 0 bases, with 15 bases between them. The CDR3 loop spans 18 amino acids. The CDR3 DNA is TGTGCCACCAGTGACCCAGTCCCAGGCCACTCTGGGGCCAACGTCCTGACTTTC. This translates into CATSDPVPGHSGANVLTF.

This clonotype was seen more than once but under ten times. The CDR3 protein is CASSFRRSGELFF. CDR3 DNA: TGTGCCAGCAGCTTCCGGAGATCCGGGGAGCTGTTTTTT. V usage is TRBV7-3 and J usage is TRBJ2-2, with D uncertain. Germline CDR1 SGHTA, CDR2 FQGTGA. The CDR3 sequence is 13 residues long. V was clipped by 3 bases and J by 6 bases, with 8 bases between them.

This clonotype has only a few counts. This sequence joins TRBV11-2 and TRBJ2-7; 9 bases are a match to TRBD1. The CDR3 has 14 amino acids. V trimming: 5 bases; J trimming: 2 bases; junction bases outside the gene matches: 4. CDR1 and CDR2 (germline): SGHAT, FQNNGV. The CDR3 nucleotides read TGTGCCAGCAGCCTGGGGACAGGGACCTACGAGCAGTACTTC. Protein product: CASSLGTGTYEQYF. The variable domain in full, completed from reference TRBV11-2 and TRBJ2-7, reads EAGVAQSPRYKIIEKRQSVAFWCNPISGHATLYWYQQILGQGPKLLIQFQNNGVVDDSQLPKDRFSAERLKGVDSTLKIQPAKLEDSAVYLCASSLGTGTYEQYFGPGTRLTVT.

This clonotype was detected only a few times. At one of its ends the junction is not consistent with the germline gene, which may arise from a read error. This sequence joins TRBV5-1 and TRBJ2-3; no definite D call. The CDR3 extends over 11 amino acids. Germline CDR1 reads SGHRS; CDR2 reads YFSETQ. CDR3 sequence: CATSAPHTQYF. DNA for the CDR3: TGCGCCACCAGCGCTCCGCATACGCAGTATTTT.

The chain uses TRBV5-1 and TRBJ1-1; D might be TRBD1 (5 bases). Trimming pared 5 bases from V and 0 bases from J, leaving 23 bases between. Looked up from germline, CDR1 is SGHRS and CDR2 is YFSETQ. This CDR3 is built from 18 residues. CDR3 loop: CASSGAVAGGPLNTEAFF. The CDR3 DNA is TGCGCCAGCAGTGGGGCGGTCGCTGGAGGGCCGCTGAACACTGAAGCTTTCTTT.

The table lists this clonotype with a few counts. This chain uses TRBV2 with TRBJ2-7; D call uncertain. V was cut by 6 bases and J by 8 bases, with 11 bases left in between. Looked up from germline, CDR1 is SNHLY and CDR2 is FYNNEI. The CDR3 loop spans 11 amino acids. The CDR3 DNA follows: TGTGCCAGCAGCTCAGAGCGTAAGCAGTACTTC. This sequence encodes CASSSERKQYF.

This clonotype was seen only a few times. The chain joins TRBV5-5 to TRBJ1-1, with D tentatively TRBD1 (6 bases). The CDR3 spans 14 residues. From germline, CDR1 is SGHKS and CDR2 YYEKEE (reference sequence). The V and J ends lost 2 bases and 8 bases respectively, with 16 bases between them. CDR3 coding DNA: TGTGCCAGCAGCTTCCAAACCCAGGGGTTGGAAGCTTTCTTT. Translated, it gives CASSFQTQGLEAFF.

The CDR3 nucleotides read TGTGCCAGCAGTGAAGGGGATCATACGCAGTATTTT. Amino acids: CASSEGDHTQYF. This chain uses TRBV2 with TRBJ2-3, with no clear D. The V end was cut by 1 base, the J end by 7 bases, with 6 bases between. The germline CDR1 and CDR2 sequences are SNHLY and FYNNEI. This CDR3 comprises 12 residues.

V is TRBV5-1 and J is TRBJ2-3; 8 positions agree with TRBD2. V was clipped by 2 bases and J by 3 bases; unmatched bases: 8. The CDR3 covers 16 residues. CDR1 is SGHRS, CDR2 YFSETQ, per germline. The CDR3, as DNA: TGCGCCAGCAGCTTCAACGGGAGGGCCGGAACAGATACGCAGTATTTT. Protein: CASSFNGRAGTDTQYF.

J is TRBJ2-7 and V is TRBV15, with D perhaps matching TRBD2 (6 bases). Per the germline V gene, CDR1 is LNHNV and CDR2 is YYDKDF (reference sequence). Trimming pared 5 bases from V and 5 bases from J, leaving 22 bases between. The CDR3 runs to 16 residues. CDR3 residues: CATSPSAGIKSHEQYF. The CDR3 bases are TGTGCCACCAGCCCGAGCGCGGGGATTAAATCCCACGAGCAGTACTTC.

The V and J genes are TRBV29-1 and TRBJ1-2, with no clear D. Germline V gene lookup returns CDR1 SQVTM and CDR2 ANQGSEA. Between the trimmed V and J ends, which lost 6 bases and 8 bases, there was a span of 16 bases. The CDR3 sequence is 12 residues long. The CDR3 DNA reads TGCAGCGTCCCGAATGGTAGCCAGGGCTACACCTTC. It specifies CSVPNGSQGYTF.

This clonotype showed up just once. J is TRBJ1-3 and V is TRBV7-8, with D uncertain. Germline lookup yields CDR1 SGHVS and CDR2 FQNEAQ. The CDR3 consists of 17 residues. The V end lost 0 bases, the J end lost 2 bases, and 14 bases lay between the germline ends. CDR3 residues: CASSLAWADLAGNTIYF. The CDR3 DNA reads as TGTGCCAGCAGCTTAGCTTGGGCAGATTTGGCTGGAAACACCATATATTTT.